A selection of T cell receptor beta chains follows, all from one sample in a study of CD8 T cell repertoires and HIV-1 epitope variants. Assay used: immunoSEQ multiplex PCR; TCRdb lists only in-frame clones, some missing. The sample lists 5,600 or so clones, 60% to 75% occurring once. These receptors have no identified antigens. The specimen sequenced was cultured CD8+ T cells derived from PBMCs. All receptors derive from a male donor with HIV. Both conserved end residues are part of each CDR3. D genes are given only for firm matches. Some rows mark clone size as missing; the rest say once, few, many or name a class of expanded clone.

j_gene,d_gene,v_gene,abundance,CDR3nt,CDR3aa
TRBJ2-3,TRBD2,TRBV5-6,-,TGTGCCAGCAGTGCTGGACTAGCGGGAGCGTGGGGCACAGATACGCAGTATTTT,CASSAGLAGAWGTDTQYF
TRBJ2-7,-,TRBV5-6,-,TGTGCCAGCAGCCGGTGGGGCGGTAAGGAGAAGGCGAACGAGCAGTACTTC,CASSRWGGKEKANEQYF
TRBJ2-1,-,TRBV9,-,TGTGCCAGCAGCGTAGAGAAAGCGGGTACCAATGAGCAGTTCTTC,CASSVEKAGTNEQFF
TRBJ1-1,-,TRBV6-6,once,TGTGCCAGCAGAGCGCCCGGACAGCTGAACACTGAAGCTTTCTTT,CASRAPGQLNTEAFF
TRBJ2-7,-,TRBV11-1,-,TGTGCCAGCAGCCCTAACCCTGGGCGAGCTTACGAGCAGTACTTC,CASSPNPGRAYEQYF
TRBJ1-3,-,TRBV19,-,TGTGCCAGTAGTATACACGCGGGGGAAAACACCATATATTTT,CASSIHAGENTIYF
TRBJ2-1,-,TRBV19,-,TGTGCCAGTAGGGAGGTTCCCTCCTACAATGAGCAGTTCTTC,CASREVPSYNEQFF
TRBJ1-2,-,TRBV28,-,TGTGCCAGCAGTTTGGCGAACTATGGCTACACCTTC,CASSLANYGYTF
TRBJ1-1,-,TRBV30,medium-sized,TGTGCCTGGAGTAAACAGAGGAACACTGAAGCTTTCTTT,CAWSKQRNTEAFF
TRBJ1-1,-,TRBV6-5,-,TGTGCCAGCAGTTACTCGGACAGTTCGGTCACTGAAGCTTTCTTT,CASSYSDSSVTEAFF
TRBJ2-3,-,TRBV4-1,few,TGCGCCAGCAGCCAAGAGGGTCAGCGCACAGATACGCAGTATTTT,CASSQEGQRTDTQYF
TRBJ2-1,TRBD2,TRBV19,few,TGTGCCAGTAGTATGGCGGGGGTTTGGATGGACAATGAGCAGTTCTTC,CASSMAGVWMDNEQFF
TRBJ2-7,TRBD1,TRBV7-3,-,TGTGCCAGCAGCTTTCTGGACAGGGGAGGCGAGCAGTACTTC,CASSFLDRGGEQYF
TRBJ2-5,TRBD1,TRBV7-9,-,TGTGCCAGCCTCCAGGGGGCTCAAGAGACCCAGTACTTC,CASLQGAQETQYF
TRBJ2-2,-,TRBV9,-,TGTGCCAGCAGCGTACGAGGGACGAACACCGGGGAGCTGTTTTTT,CASSVRGTNTGELFF
TRBJ2-5,-,TRBV18,-,TGTGCCAGCTCACCACTCCAAGAGACCCAGTACTTC,CASSPLQETQYF
TRBJ1-2,-,TRBV28,-,TGTGCCAGCAGTTTGGGACTTAACTATGGCTACACCTTC,CASSLGLNYGYTF
TRBJ2-5,-,TRBV5-4,-,TGTGCCACCCCCAGCGGAGACCAGTACTTC,CATPSGDQYF
TRBJ2-2,TRBD2,TRBV14,-,TGTGCCAGCAGCCCAGGGACTAGCGGGGAGCTGTTTTTT,CASSPGTSGELFF
TRBJ1-5,TRBD1,TRBV10-3,-,TGTGCCATCCAAGGACAGGGGCCTCGTAAGATAGGCAATCAGCCCCAGCATTTT,CAIQGQGPRKIGNQPQHF
TRBJ2-3,TRBD2,TRBV29-1,few,TGCAGCGTTGCGGCCGGGACTACTCTCTCCACAGATACGCAGTATTTT,CSVAAGTTLSTDTQYF
TRBJ2-7,TRBD2,TRBV5-1,-,TGCGCCAGCAGCCCAGGACTAGCGGACTCCTACGAGCAGTACTTC,CASSPGLADSYEQYF